These T cell receptor beta chains were read from a single sample in a study of cytomegalovirus exposure and HLA in healthy donors. The method was immunoSEQ multiplex PCR; TCRdb's version includes in-frame clones alone and lacks a portion of them. The table lists under 150,000 clones, about four fifths of them singletons. Sequencing input: PBMCs. All receptors come from a male donor in good health and CMV-seronegative. The CDR3 runs from the conserved cysteine through the conserved F or W. A D gene is named only where the DNA matches it firmly. Rows give clone size only sometimes, using once, few, many, or a class for an expanded clone.

CDR3nt	CDR3aa	v_gene	d_gene	j_gene	abundance
TGCGCCAGCAGCGCGGCCGGGACAGGGGGCACCGGGGAGCTGTTTTTT	CASSAAGTGGTGELFF	TRBV5-1	TRBD1	TRBJ2-2	once
TGCGCCAGCAGCGGGGACACTTACACTGAAGCTTTCTTT	CASSGDTYTEAFF	TRBV5-1	NA	TRBJ1-1	NA
TGCGCCAGCAGCCAAGAGGGGCTAGCGGGAGGACTCCTGAACATTCAGTACTTC	CASSQEGLAGGLLNIQYF	TRBV4-1	TRBD2	TRBJ2-4	few
TGTGCCTGGAGTGTTACTAGCGGGGTTAGCACAGATACGCAGTATTTT	CAWSVTSGVSTDTQYF	TRBV30	TRBD2	TRBJ2-3	NA
TGTGCCAGCTCACCATCCGGGGATCAGCCCCAGCATTTT	CASSPSGDQPQHF	TRBV18	NA	TRBJ1-5	NA
TGTGCCAGCAGCTTGGCCGGGACAGGGGGCACTGAAGCTTTCTTT	CASSLAGTGGTEAFF	TRBV5-5	TRBD1	TRBJ1-1	NA
TGTGCCAGCTCACCACTTCCAGCGGGCTCCACAGATACGCAGTATTTT	CASSPLPAGSTDTQYF	TRBV18	NA	TRBJ2-3	NA
TGTGCCAGCAGCCAAGAGGGGGACACTGAAGCTTTCTTT	CASSQEGDTEAFF	TRBV2	NA	TRBJ1-1	NA
TGTGCCAGCAGTGAGGCCAGCACAGATACGCAGTATTTT	CASSEASTDTQYF	TRBV6-4	NA	TRBJ2-3	once
TGTGCCAGCAGCCAAGATATTAGAGGCGGTGCGAACACTGAAGCTTTCTTT	CASSQDIRGGANTEAFF	TRBV4-2	NA	TRBJ1-1	NA
TGTGCCAGTACCGGACAGGTCCTTGGCGAAAAACTGTTTTTT	CASTGQVLGEKLFF	TRBV19	TRBD1	TRBJ1-4	NA
TGTGCCAGCAGCTTAGGCGGGATCCTCTACGAGCAGTACTTC	CASSLGGILYEQYF	TRBV11-1	NA	TRBJ2-7	NA
TGTGCCATCGCGCCCCCCGGGGAGCACGAGCAGTACTTC	CAIAPPGEHEQYF	TRBV7-9	NA	TRBJ2-7	NA
TGTGCCAGCAGCCCCCCGGTTGACACTGAAGCTTTCTTT	CASSPPVDTEAFF	TRBV7-9	NA	TRBJ1-1	NA
TGTGCCAGCAGCGTAGGCAGGGGGCGCGCTGAAAAACTGTTTTTT	CASSVGRGRAEKLFF	TRBV9	TRBD1	TRBJ1-4	NA
TGTGCCAGCAGCGTAGCCCCCGTGGACAGGGGGTACGGCTACACCTTC	CASSVAPVDRGYGYTF	TRBV9	TRBD1	TRBJ1-2	NA
TGTGCCAGCAGCGATTTTACCCCCTATAGCGGGAGAACCGGGGAGCTGTTTTTT	CASSDFTPYSGRTGELFF	TRBV5-4	TRBD2	TRBJ2-2	NA
TGTGCCAGCAGTTTCCTCAGGGAGGGTTCAGAGACCCAGTACTTC	CASSFLREGSETQYF	TRBV27	TRBD2	TRBJ2-5	NA
TGTGCCAGCAGTCCGACAGGGGCTGGCACAGATACGCAGTATTTT	CASSPTGAGTDTQYF	TRBV6-1	TRBD1	TRBJ2-3	NA
TGTGCCAGCAGTCTGGGCCCCGGAATCAATCAGCCCCAGCATTTT	CASSLGPGINQPQHF	TRBV6-6	NA	TRBJ1-5	NA
TGTGCCAGCAGCTTCATGCCTAGCTCGTATGAGCAGTTCTTC	CASSFMPSSYEQFF	TRBV5-6	NA	TRBJ2-1	NA
TGCGCCAGCAGCTTGGAGGGGGGGAACCAGCCCCAGCATTTT	CASSLEGGNQPQHF	TRBV5-1	NA	TRBJ1-5	NA
TGTGCCAGCTCACCACCTGGGACAGGTCTGGGCTACACCTTC	CASSPPGTGLGYTF	TRBV18	TRBD1	TRBJ1-2	NA
TGTGCCAGTCGACTAGCGGGGGGGCTAGCGACCCAGTACTTC	CASRLAGGLATQYF	TRBV2	TRBD2	TRBJ2-5	NA
TGTGCCAGCAGCTTATTACAGGGGGCATACGAGCAGTACTTC	CASSLLQGAYEQYF	TRBV11-2	TRBD1	TRBJ2-7	NA
TGTGCCAGCAGCTTAGGCAGCGGAGGGAGGTACAATGAGCAGTTCTTC	CASSLGSGGRYNEQFF	TRBV13	NA	TRBJ2-1	NA
TGTGCCAGCAGTCACGGGACCAGGGGAGACACCATATATTTT	CASSHGTRGDTIYF	TRBV6-6	NA	TRBJ1-3	NA
TGTGCCATCAGTGGGCAGGGTCAGCCCCAGCATTTT	CAISGQGQPQHF	TRBV10-3	NA	TRBJ1-5	NA
TGTGCCAGCAGTGAGGCCGGGACAGCGCGTGAGCAGTTCTTC	CASSEAGTAREQFF	TRBV6-1	TRBD1	TRBJ2-1	NA
TGTGCCAGCACCAAAGGGACTAGCGATCGCACAGATACGCAGTATTTT	CASTKGTSDRTDTQYF	TRBV9	TRBD2	TRBJ2-3	NA
TGTGCCAGCAGCCCGCAGGTCTATAGCAATCAGCCCCAGCATTTT	CASSPQVYSNQPQHF	TRBV6-5	NA	TRBJ1-5	NA
TGTGCCAGCAGCCCCCTTTACGAGCAGTACTTC	CASSPLYEQYF	TRBV11-2	NA	TRBJ2-7	NA
TGTGCCTTGGGTCCCAGGGGGACAGATACGCAGTATTTT	CALGPRGTDTQYF	TRBV30	TRBD1	TRBJ2-3	once
TGTGCCAGCAGCCGGTCCATGCCGGGACAAACTACTGAAGCTTTCTTT	CASSRSMPGQTTEAFF	TRBV9	NA	TRBJ1-1	once
TGTGCCATCAGTGAAGGAGAGCGCACAGATACGCAGTATTTT	CAISEGERTDTQYF	TRBV10-3	NA	TRBJ2-3	NA
TGTGCCTGGAGTGTAACCCATCTATCCGAGCAGTACTTC	CAWSVTHLSEQYF	TRBV30	NA	TRBJ2-7	NA
TGTGCTGTGGACTCGGGACAGATGAACACTGAAGCTTTCTTT	CAVDSGQMNTEAFF	TRBV19	TRBD1	TRBJ1-1	NA
TGTGCCAGCAGCCCGGACAGGAACTATGGCTACACCTTC	CASSPDRNYGYTF	TRBV7-3	TRBD1	TRBJ1-2	NA
TGTGCTAGCAGCCGGGACAGGGGCCACGAGCAGTACTTC	CASSRDRGHEQYF	TRBV7-7	TRBD1	TRBJ2-7	NA
TGTGCCAGCAGCGCATCGGGACTAGCAACAGATACGCAGTATTTT	CASSASGLATDTQYF	TRBV7-3	TRBD2	TRBJ2-3	NA
TGTGCCAGCAGTGCAAGATGGGCGAGCAATCAGCCCCAGCATTTT	CASSARWASNQPQHF	TRBV6-1	NA	TRBJ1-5	few
TGTGCCAGCAGTGAGACAGTCCAAGAGACCCAGTACTTC	CASSETVQETQYF	TRBV6-1	NA	TRBJ2-5	NA
TGTGCCAGCAGCCAACTGAGTACCGGTACAGATACGCAGTATTTT	CASSQLSTGTDTQYF	TRBV2	NA	TRBJ2-3	NA
TGTGCCATCAGTGAGTCCCCGAGGGCACAAGAGACCCAGTACTTC	CAISESPRAQETQYF	TRBV10-3	NA	TRBJ2-5	NA
TGCGCCAGCAGCCAAGATCCACCCGGGGGGACAGGGGTGACAGATACGCAGTATTTT	CASSQDPPGGTGVTDTQYF	TRBV4-1	TRBD1	TRBJ2-3	NA
TGTGCCAGCAGTTTAATCCCTAACGGGGGACAAGCTTTCTTT	CASSLIPNGGQAFF	TRBV27	NA	TRBJ1-1	NA
TGTGCCAGCAGCTTGGCGGGACAGGGGAAGGAGCAGTACTTC	CASSLAGQGKEQYF	TRBV5-4	TRBD1	TRBJ2-7	NA
TGCGCCAGCATACAGGGGCCTCCCTACAATGAGCAGTTCTTC	CASIQGPPYNEQFF	TRBV5-1	TRBD1	TRBJ2-1	NA
TGTGCCAGCAGCGTCCGTCCGGGACCAGGGGACGAGCAGTACTTC	CASSVRPGPGDEQYF	TRBV11-2	NA	TRBJ2-7	NA
TGTGCCAGCTCTAGATCGGTCAATCAGCCCCAGCATTTT	CASSRSVNQPQHF	TRBV7-3	NA	TRBJ1-5	NA
TGTGCCAGCAGCTTAGGAGGTGTTCTCCGCTCTGGAAACACCATATATTTT	CASSLGGVLRSGNTIYF	TRBV5-6	NA	TRBJ1-3	NA
TGTGCCTGGAGCCGGACGACTAACGAGCAGTACTTC	CAWSRTTNEQYF	TRBV30	NA	TRBJ2-7	once
TGCAGCGTTGAAATTCGGCAGGGGGTCGGCGAGCAGTACTTC	CSVEIRQGVGEQYF	TRBV29-1	TRBD1	TRBJ2-7	NA
TGTGCCAGTAGTATGAACAGGGGGCTTGGGGAGCAGTACTTC	CASSMNRGLGEQYF	TRBV19	TRBD1	TRBJ2-7	NA
TGTGCCAGCAGCAGGACTAGCGGGAGTATCTACGAGCAGTACTTC	CASSRTSGSIYEQYF	TRBV5-4	TRBD2	TRBJ2-7	NA
TGTGCCAGCAGTTACGGCGGGCAGCAGGGCTACACCTTC	CASSYGGQQGYTF	TRBV6-5	NA	TRBJ1-2	NA